A single TCR beta chain is shown here with its context. Source study methods: Reference gene primer amplification gave estimated nucleated cell counts. Sequencing used immunoSEQ multiplex PCR; TCRdb keeps in-frame clones, though not all of them. That table furnishes V, J and clone size, whereas the DNA furnished D and trimming. Of more than 95,000 clones in the sample, approximately 80% are singletons; the top ten hold under 15%. The record originates from a study of blood T cell repertoires in COVID-19. About the research overall: The United States, Italy and Spain were the sources of the acute and convalescent COVID-19 samples. T cells, B-cell-depleted T cells, or PBMCs provided the cDNA or gDNA that served as material.

The CDR3 length is 14 residues. Germline values: CDR1 SGHTS, CDR2 YDEGEE. The V segment lost 6 bases and the J segment 3 bases; nucleotides outside the gene matches: 7. Sequencing was performed on peripheral blood. The TCR originated in a human donor in a cohort sampled during active or convalescent COVID-19. The gene calls are TRBV5-8 and TRBJ2-7; 9 bases line up with TRBD1. As DNA, the CDR3 is TGTGCCAGCAACCCGGGACAGGGTTTCTACGAGCAGTACTTC. This codes for CASNPGQGFYEQYF.